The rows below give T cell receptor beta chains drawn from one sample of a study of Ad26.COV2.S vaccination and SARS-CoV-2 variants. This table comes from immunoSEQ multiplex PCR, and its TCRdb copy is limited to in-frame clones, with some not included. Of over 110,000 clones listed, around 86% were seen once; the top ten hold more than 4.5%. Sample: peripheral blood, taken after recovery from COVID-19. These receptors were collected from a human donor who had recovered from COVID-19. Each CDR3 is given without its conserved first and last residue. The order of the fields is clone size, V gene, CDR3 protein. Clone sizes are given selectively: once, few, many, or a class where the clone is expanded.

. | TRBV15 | ATSRVLDSNQPQH
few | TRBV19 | ASTLRQGNTGELF
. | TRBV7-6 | ASSLQGGGRTEAF
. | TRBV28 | ASSLCITFVNTEAF
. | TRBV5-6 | ASSFRDPNEKLF
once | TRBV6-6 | ASSFGSTGEYGYT
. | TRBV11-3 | ASSLEGSGTPFSYNEQF
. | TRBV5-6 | ASSFLRATGELF
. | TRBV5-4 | ASSSPGQDTEAF
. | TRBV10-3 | AINDGNYGYT
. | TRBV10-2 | ASSESVDGNTIY